Shown below are 28 T cell receptor beta chains from a single sample sequenced in a study of blood T cell repertoires in COVID-19. TCRdb's copy holds only in-frame clones and misses some; the assay was immunoSEQ multiplex PCR. The data hold about 430,000 clones, with roughly 88% observed a single time. Material: PBMCs or T cells enriched from blood (not recorded which). Receptors were obtained from a woman younger than 30 who had been exposed to COVID-19.

A single count supports this clone. The V call is TRBV5-1, the J call TRBJ2-7, with D perhaps matching TRBD2 (5 bases). This CDR3 has 13 amino acids. The V end was cut by 2 bases, the J end by 6 bases, with 12 bases between. CDR1 SGHRS and CDR2 YFSETQ come from the germline V gene. The CDR3 protein is CASSFLEGGEQYF. In nucleotides, the CDR3 is TGCGCCAGCAGCTTTTTGGAAGGAGGCGAGCAGTACTTC.

This clone was counted a few times. The rearrangement links TRBV5-1 to TRBJ2-7, with 7 nucleotides matching TRBD2. The CDR3 totals 15 residues. Per the germline V gene, CDR1 is SGHRS and CDR2 is YFSETQ. V lost 4 bases and J lost 2; bases outside the gene matches: 9. CDR3 loop: CASSPSREGTYEQYF. CDR3 DNA: TGCGCCAGCAGCCCCTCGAGGGAGGGAACCTACGAGCAGTACTTC.

The chain couples TRBV4-1 to TRBJ1-6; the D gene is possibly TRBD1 (5 bases). The CDR3 sequence is 16 residues long. V dropped 2 bases and J dropped 7 bases, with 15 bases sitting between them. Per the germline V gene, CDR1 is MGHRA and CDR2 is YSYEKL. The CDR3 coding sequence is TGCGCCAGCAGCCAACCGGAATGGACACTAAATTCACCCCTCCACTTT. This gives the protein CASSQPEWTLNSPLHF.

This sequence joins TRBV6-5 and TRBJ2-7, with D maybe TRBD1 (5 bases). Germline-derived CDR1 and CDR2 are MNHEY and SVGAGI. The CDR3 runs to 15 residues. Between the trimmed V and J ends, which lost 0 bases and 6 bases, there was a span of 15 bases. CDR3 bases: TGTGCCAGCAGTTACTCGTTTCAGCCTACAGGCGAGCAGTACTTC. Translated: CASSYSFQPTGEQYF.

V gene TRBV5-1 combines with J gene TRBJ2-5; 10 positions match TRBD2. Germline V gene lookup returns CDR1 SGHRS and CDR2 YFSETQ. The V and J ends lost 1 base and 5 bases, in that order; junction bases with no gene match: 11. CDR3 length equals 17 residues. In DNA, the CDR3 is TGCGCCAGCAGCTTGCGGATTAGCGGGGGGTTTGGGGAGACCCAGTACTTC. This sequence encodes CASSLRISGGFGETQYF.

This clone was seen only once. The chain recombines TRBV7-9 with TRBJ1-1; 8 bases line up with TRBD1. V lost 6 bases, J lost 5 bases, and 8 bases stayed unmatched. CDR3 length: 14 residues. CDR1 is SEHNR and CDR2 is FQNEAQ in the germline V gene (reference sequence). The CDR3 loop reads CASRFGQGKTEAFF. As DNA, the CDR3 is TGTGCCAGCAGATTCGGACAGGGTAAAACTGAAGCTTTCTTT.

The genes are TRBV6-6 and TRBJ1-2; TRBD1 aligns across 9 bases. The V and J ends lost 5 bases and 8 bases, in that order; junction bases with no gene match: 9. This CDR3 has 14 amino acids. In germline, CDR1 is MNHNY, CDR2 SVGAGI (reference sequence). The CDR3 nucleotides are TGTGCCAGCAGTCGGGACAGGGTCGGTAGCGGCTACACCTTC. It is translated as CASSRDRVGSGYTF.

The rearrangement joins TRBV9 to TRBJ1-1; TRBD1 matches at 7 bases. The trim removed 4 bases at V and 7 bases at J, leaving 16 bases unmatched. CDR1 and CDR2 (germline): SGDLS, YYNGEE. The CDR3 has 16 amino acids. The CDR3 nucleotides are TGTGCCAGCAGCTCAAGAGGGGACAGACCAGGAGGTGAAGCTTTCTTT. Translating gives CASSSRGDRPGGEAFF.

The V call is TRBV11-2, the J call TRBJ1-2; D may be TRBD1 (5 bases). This CDR3 region has 12 residues. Germline CDR1 SGHAT, CDR2 FQNNGV. Trimming left V 5 bases short and J 4 bases short, with 8 bases between. As DNA, the CDR3 is TGTGCCAGCAGCCCCGGGGGCTATGGCTACACCTTC. Residues: CASSPGGYGYTF.

The chain links TRBV19 to TRBJ1-1; D might be TRBD1 (6 bases). From germline, CDR1 is LNHDA and CDR2 SQIVND (reference sequence). CDR3 size: 13 residues. V was shortened by 8 bases and J by 2 bases, with 12 bases between the two germline ends. CDR3 nucleotide sequence: TGTGCCAGTGCTCGACAGGTAAACACTGAAGCTTTCTTT. Protein product: CASARQVNTEAFF.

The chain carries TRBV28 and TRBJ2-2; a possible D gene is TRBD1 (6 bases). Germline CDR1 MDHEN, CDR2 SYDVKM. Trimming shortened V by 8 bases and J by 0 bases, and 13 bases separated the two germline ends. This CDR3 has 15 amino acids. The CDR3 nucleotides read TGTGCCAGCCTTCCGACAGGCCCGAACACCGGGGAGCTGTTTTTT. Its translation: CASLPTGPNTGELFF.

The chain carries TRBV5-4 and TRBJ2-7; 7 bases align to TRBD2. V lost 0 bases and J lost 5; bases outside the gene matches: 14. The CDR3 length is 17 residues. CDR1 SGHNT and CDR2 YYREEE come from the germline V gene (reference sequence). CDR3 sequence: CASSLEVAGPYRDEQYF. CDR3 sequence (DNA): TGTGCCAGCAGCTTGGAGGTAGCGGGTCCTTATAGGGACGAGCAGTACTTC.

The rearrangement links TRBV7-8 to TRBJ2-3, with TRBD2 identical over 9 bases. The germline gives CDR1 SGHVS, CDR2 FQNEAQ. The CDR3 length is 15 residues. V trimming: 5 bases; J trimming: 2 bases; junction bases outside the gene matches: 5. In DNA, the CDR3 is TGTGCCAGCAGCCGAGCGGGGGGAAACACAGATACGCAGTATTTT. Translation: CASSRAGGNTDTQYF.

CDR3 amino acids: CASSVGPGATDTQYF. The DNA of the CDR3 is TGTGCCAGCAGCGTAGGTCCAGGTGCCACAGATACGCAGTATTTT. The chain joins TRBV9 to TRBJ2-3; D is unclear. This CDR3 is 15 amino acids long. Germline V gene data show CDR1 as SGDLS and CDR2 as YYNGEE. V shed 0 bases and J shed 2 bases, with 10 bases lying between them.

The chain employs TRBV27 and TRBJ1-1, with D tentatively TRBD1 (5 bases). CDR3 length equals 14 residues. Germline CDR1 reads MNHEY; CDR2 reads SMNVEV (reference sequence). V was clipped by 5 bases and J by 1 base, with 11 bases between them. The CDR3 protein is CASSPLTGNTEAFF. CDR3 sequence (DNA): TGTGCCAGCAGTCCGTTAACAGGGAACACTGAAGCTTTCTTT.

The chain recombines TRBV13 with TRBJ1-5, with 8 bases that match TRBD1. Germline CDR1 and CDR2: PRHDT and FYEKMQ (reference sequence). CDR3 length: 14 residues. With 5 bases clipped from V and 6 bases from J, the junction kept 6 bases outside the gene matches. The CDR3 loop is CASSTGQGGQPQHF. As DNA, the CDR3 is TGTGCCAGCAGCACCGGACAGGGAGGTCAGCCCCAGCATTTT.

This clone was counted once. The chain joins TRBV28 to TRBJ2-3, with 7 bases aligning to TRBD2. This CDR3 contains 15 residues. V was clipped by 5 bases and J by 5 bases; unmatched bases: 10. Germline V gives CDR1 MDHEN, CDR2 SYDVKM. DNA of the CDR3: TGTGCCAGCAGTCGTGGGGAGGGCCTTAGAGATACGCAGTATTTT. This codes for CASSRGEGLRDTQYF.

V gene TRBV7-2 combines with J gene TRBJ1-1; tentative D call: TRBD1 (5 bases). Germline loops: CDR1 SGHTA, CDR2 FQGNSA. The CDR3 has 15 residues. With 5 bases removed from V and 0 bases from J, the gap between germline ends came to 13 bases. The CDR3 nucleotides read TGTGCCAGCAGCACACCCCAACAGGTGAACACTGAAGCTTTCTTT. This translates into CASSTPQQVNTEAFF.

The CDR3 sequence is CASSQYLGIVGELFF. As DNA, the CDR3 is TGTGCCAGCAGCCAATACTTGGGCATTGTCGGGGAGCTGTTTTTT. The V gene is TRBV3-1 (or the pseudogene TRBV3-2), the J gene TRBJ2-2; D ambiguous. Germline CDR1 and CDR2: LGHDT and YNNKEL (reference sequence). Trimming stripped 2 bases from V and 7 bases from J, with 14 bases between. The CDR3 covers 15 residues.

J is TRBJ1-6 and V is TRBV28; D may be TRBD1 (6 bases). CDR1 is MDHEN and CDR2 is SYDVKM in the germline V gene. CDR3 length: 14 residues. Trimming stripped 4 bases from V and 17 bases from J, with 21 bases between. CDR3 DNA: TGTGCCAGCAGTTCCCCCTCGACAGGTTTGCAAGTCCACTTT. Protein sequence: CASSSPSTGLQVHF.

The chain has TRBV4-1 and TRBJ2-3, with D possibly matching TRBD2 (6 bases). Trimming took off 4 bases at V and 3 bases at J, with 17 bases between the two ends. CDR1 is MGHRA and CDR2 is YSYEKL in the germline V gene. This CDR3 has 16 amino acids. This CDR3 is CASSPTSGTLTDTQYF. Written as DNA, the CDR3 is TGCGCCAGCAGCCCCACTTCCGGGACTCTTACAGATACGCAGTATTTT.

The gene calls are TRBV6-6 and TRBJ1-2, with TRBD1 as a possible D gene (5 bases). Trimming pared 7 bases from V and 7 bases from J, leaving 13 bases between. CDR3 length equals 12 residues. CDR1 is MNHNY, CDR2 SVGAGI, per germline (reference sequence). DNA of the CDR3: TGTGCCAGCACCCTGGCTAGGGGTGGCTACACCTTC. This translates into CASTLARGGYTF.

The CDR3 region has the DNA TGCGCCAGCAGCCAAGATGTGTCATCCTACGAGCAGTACTTC. This codes for CASSQDVSSYEQYF. The gene calls are TRBV4-3 and TRBJ2-7, with D unresolved. V lost 0 bases, J lost 1 base, and 7 bases lay in between. In germline, CDR1 is LGHNA, CDR2 YSLEER. The CDR3 has 14 amino acids.

The chain has TRBV19 and TRBJ1-2; 10 bases fit TRBD1. V shed 7 bases, J shed 6 bases, and the junction held 8 bases outside the gene matches. The CDR3 extends over 14 amino acids. Germline V gives CDR1 LNHDA, CDR2 SQIVND (reference sequence). The DNA for the CDR3 is TGTGCCAGTATCACACCCGGACAGGGGGATGGCTACACCTTC. The encoded protein is CASITPGQGDGYTF. Full variable domain (remainder filled in from reference TRBV19 and TRBJ1-2): DGGITQSPKYLFRKEGQNVTLSCEQNLNHDAMYWYRQDPGQGLRLIYYSQIVNDFQKGDIAEGYSVSREKKESFPLTVTSAQKNPTAFYLCASITPGQGDGYTFGSGTRLTVV.

V is TRBV29-1 and J is TRBJ1-2, with D possibly TRBD1 on 5 matching bases. Trimming took 4 bases from V and 6 from J, leaving 12 bases between them. The CDR3 spans 12 residues. CDR1 is SQVTM, CDR2 ANQGSEA, per germline. CDR3 loop: CSVATVTHGYTF. In DNA form, the CDR3 reads TGCAGCGTTGCGACAGTGACCCATGGCTACACCTTC. Variable domain in full (rest from reference TRBV29-1 and TRBJ1-2): SAVISQKPSRDICQRGTSLTIQCQVDSQVTMMFWYRQQPGQSLTLIATANQGSEATYESGFVIDKFPISRPNLTFSTLTVSNMSPEDSSIYLCSVATVTHGYTFGSGTRLTVV.

The V call is TRBV3-1 (or the pseudogene TRBV3-2), the J call TRBJ2-6, with 10 bases lining up with TRBD1. CDR1 and CDR2 from the germline V gene are LGHDT and YNNKEL (reference sequence). Losses at the gene ends were 3 bases for V and 0 bases for J; bases not matched to a gene: 8. CDR3 length: 19 residues. For the CDR3, the DNA is TGTGCCAGCAGCCAGGGCCGACAGGGGGCTTTCTCTGGGGCCAACGTCCTGACTTTC. Encoded protein: CASSQGRQGAFSGANVLTF.

The chain links TRBV6-5 to TRBJ1-3; 8 bases match TRBD1. The CDR3 consists of 13 residues. Germline lookup yields CDR1 MNHEY and CDR2 SVGAGI. The J segment lost 4 bases and the V segment lost 6 bases, leaving 2 bases of the junction unmatched. In DNA, the CDR3 is TGTGCCAGCAGCAGGGACAGGGGAAACACCATATATTTT. Protein product: CASSRDRGNTIYF.

The J gene is TRBJ2-1, the V gene TRBV27, with D maybe TRBD1 (6 bases). The CDR3 covers 12 residues. V lost 8 bases and J 9 bases, leaving 14 bases between the germline ends. Germline V CDR1 and CDR2: MNHEY, SMNVEV (reference sequence). CDR3 loop: CASGGLWGEQFF. CDR3 bases: TGTGCCAGCGGGGGCTTATGGGGTGAGCAGTTCTTC.